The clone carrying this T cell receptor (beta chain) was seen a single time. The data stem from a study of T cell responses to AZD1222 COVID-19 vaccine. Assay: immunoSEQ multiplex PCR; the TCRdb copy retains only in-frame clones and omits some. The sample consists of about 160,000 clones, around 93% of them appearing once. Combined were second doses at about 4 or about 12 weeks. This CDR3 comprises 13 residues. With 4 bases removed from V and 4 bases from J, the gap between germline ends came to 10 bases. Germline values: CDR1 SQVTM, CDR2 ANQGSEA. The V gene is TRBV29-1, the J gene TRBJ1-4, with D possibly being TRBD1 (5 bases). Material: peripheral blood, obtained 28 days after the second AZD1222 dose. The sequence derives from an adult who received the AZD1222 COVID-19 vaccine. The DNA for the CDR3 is TGCAGCGTTGGGAGGGGCTTTAATGAAAAACTGTTTTTT. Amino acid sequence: CSVGRGFNEKLFF. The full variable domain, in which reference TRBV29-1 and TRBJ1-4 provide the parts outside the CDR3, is SAVISQKPSRDICQRGTSLTIQCQVDSQVTMMFWYRQQPGQSLTLIATANQGSEATYESGFVIDKFPISRPNLTFSTLTVSNMSPEDSSIYLCSVGRGFNEKLFFGSGTQLSVL.